Below, 21 T cell receptor beta chains from the same sample are listed, as sequenced in a study of CD8+ T cells in alopecia areata. Treatment indicated: oral pan-JAK inhibitor, 5-10 mg twice daily. Extracted RNA was reverse transcribed into cDNA, the sequencing template. Measured with immunoSEQ multiplex PCR; TCRdb has only the in-frame clones, and not every one. The sample holds roughly 100,000 clones, 80% to 90% seen once. Specimen: CD8+ T cells sorted from blood, collected at roughly week 30, from a patient treated with tofacitinib. Source of these receptors: a human donor with alopecia areata.

This clone was recorded a few times. The chain links TRBV30 to TRBJ2-7, with D perhaps matching TRBD2 (6 bases). Trimming shortened V by 3 bases and J by 0 bases, and 15 bases separated the two germline ends. The germline V gene has CDR1 GTSNPN and CDR2 SVGIG (reference sequence). The CDR3 covers 15 residues. CDR3 in DNA: TGTGCCTGGAGCCTCGCCGGGACTTTCTCCTACGAGCAGTACTTC. Translation gives CAWSLAGTFSYEQYF.

The chain couples TRBV4-1 to TRBJ2-7, with 7 bases identical to TRBD1. The J segment lost 3 bases and the V segment lost 0 bases, leaving 5 bases of the junction unmatched. Germline CDR1 MGHRA, CDR2 YSYEKL. The CDR3 has 15 amino acids. The CDR3 sequence: CASSQDPDRSYEQYF. CDR3 DNA: TGCGCCAGCAGCCAAGATCCGGACAGGAGCTACGAGCAGTACTTC.

The chain recombines TRBV27 with TRBJ1-1; TRBD1 agrees at 9 bases. The CDR3 is made up of 15 amino acids. Looked up from germline, CDR1 is MNHEY and CDR2 is SMNVEV (reference sequence). V trimming: 1 base; J trimming: 5 bases; junction bases outside the gene matches: 5. As DNA, the CDR3 is TGTGCCAGCAGTTTATGGGGACAGGGAGGAACTGAAGCTTTCTTT. Its translation is CASSLWGQGGTEAFF.

The gene calls are TRBV7-9 and TRBJ2-7; no firm D call. The CDR3 is 15 residues long. V lost 5 bases and J 2 bases, leaving 16 bases between the germline ends. Germline V gives CDR1 SEHNR, CDR2 FQNEAQ (reference sequence). Written as DNA, the CDR3 is TGTGCCAGCAGCCCCGTTCTTGGGATCACCTACGAGCAGTACTTC. It specifies CASSPVLGITYEQYF. The full variable domain, completed using reference TRBV7-9 and TRBJ2-7, is DTGVSQNPRHKITKRGQNVTFRCDPISEHNRLYWYRQTLGQGPEFLTYFQNEAQLEKSRLLSDRFSAERPKGSFSTLEIQRTEQGDSAMYLCASSPVLGITYEQYFGPGTRLTVT.

Only one count was recorded for this clone. This sequence joins TRBV29-1 and TRBJ2-7; D gene uncertain. The V and J ends lost 8 bases and 0 bases respectively, with 14 bases between them. This CDR3 contains 13 residues. Germline CDR1 SQVTM, CDR2 ANQGSEA. The CDR3 DNA reads TGCAGCATTCGTCTTGAGGCCTCCTACGAGCAGTACTTC. Translation gives CSIRLEASYEQYF.

This chain connects TRBV5-8 to TRBJ2-3; D is perhaps TRBD1 (5 bases). The CDR3 is 13 residues long. The V end lost 4 bases, the J end lost 11 bases, and 17 bases lay between the germline ends. Per germline, CDR1 SGHTS and CDR2 YDEGEE. In DNA, the CDR3 is TGTGCCAGCAGCCCTAAACAGGCAGCCAGGCAGTATTTT. Translating gives CASSPKQAARQYF.

Points on this clone: A junction boundary mismatches the germline segment, possibly from a read error. Other DNA sequences in this specimen translate into the identical CDR3. The rearrangement uses TRBV25-1 and TRBJ2-1, with a weak D call TRBD2 (6 bases). This CDR3 is built from 16 residues. Looked up from germline, CDR1 is MGHDK and CDR2 is SYGVNS. CDR3 loop: CASSTTSVISYNEQFF. DNA for the CDR3: TGCGCCAGCAGTACGACTAGTGTGATTTCCTACAATGAGCAGTTCTTC. Complete variable domain (other parts from reference TRBV25-1 and TRBJ2-1): EADIYQTPRYLVIGTGKKITLECSQTMGHDKMYWYQQDPGMELHLIHYSYGVNSTEKGDLSSESTVSRIRTEHFPLTLESARPSHTSQYLCASSTTSVISYNEQFFGPGTRLTVL.

The table lists this clone with a count of one. This sequence joins TRBV7-9 and TRBJ1-1; perhaps TRBD1 as D (6 bases). The CDR3 is 13 residues long. CDR1 is SEHNR and CDR2 is FQNEAQ in the germline V gene (reference sequence). Trimming took 1 base from V and 8 from J, leaving 11 bases between them. The CDR3: CASSLDMGAEAFF. The CDR3 coding sequence is TGTGCCAGCAGCTTAGATATGGGGGCGGAAGCTTTCTTT.

The rearrangement uses TRBV29-1 and TRBJ2-3; D unclear. This CDR3 has 11 amino acids. The ends were cut back, 6 bases at V and 3 bases at J, with 7 bases in the middle. Germline assignment: CDR1 SQVTM and CDR2 ANQGSEA. The CDR3 loop is CSVRPTDTQYF. CDR3 sequence (DNA): TGCAGCGTCCGACCAACAGATACGCAGTATTTT.

The genes are TRBV27 and TRBJ2-2, with TRBD1 as a possible D gene (6 bases). Deletions cut 6 bases from V and 4 bases from J, with 12 bases between. The CDR3 covers 14 residues. CDR1 is MNHEY and CDR2 is SMNVEV in the germline V gene (reference sequence). In DNA, the CDR3 is TGTGCCAGCAGACCGGGACAACTCACCGGGGAGCTGTTTTTT. It is translated as CASRPGQLTGELFF.

The chain links TRBV4-2 to TRBJ2-3; TRBD1 or TRBD2 may be the D gene (6 bases each). Germline V gives CDR1 LGHNA, CDR2 YNFKEQ. This CDR3 comprises 14 residues. V was pared by 0 bases and J by 13 bases, with 17 bases between. CDR3 residues: CASSQESGAPVKYF. The CDR3 nucleotides are TGTGCCAGCAGCCAAGAGTCGGGGGCCCCCGTAAAGTATTTT.

The chain employs TRBV4-1 and TRBJ1-1; maybe TRBD1 (6 bases). The CDR3 contains 15 residues. Germline loops: CDR1 MGHRA, CDR2 YSYEKL. Deletions cut 8 bases from V and 3 bases from J, with 19 bases between. The CDR3 sequence is CASGGTTLIHTEAFF. The CDR3 DNA sequence: TGCGCCAGCGGGGGGACAACCCTGATTCACACTGAAGCTTTCTTT.

The chain recombines TRBV13 with TRBJ2-1; D remains ambiguous. The CDR3 length is 13 residues. V was pared by 0 bases and J by 8 bases, with 8 bases between. CDR1 is PRHDT, CDR2 FYEKMQ, per germline (reference sequence). The CDR3 coding sequence is TGTGCCAGCAGCTTAGGAGGGATCGATGAGCAGTTCTTC. It specifies CASSLGGIDEQFF.

The J gene is TRBJ2-1, the V gene TRBV18, with a tentative D call TRBD2 (5 bases). The CDR3 loop spans 13 amino acids. Germline V lookup: CDR1 KGHSH, CDR2 LQKENI. The V gene lost 3 bases and the J gene lost 4 bases, with 7 bases spanning the gap. Here the CDR3 DNA reads TGTGCCAGCTCACCGGGCGGGTACAATGAGCAGTTCTTC. Protein product: CASSPGGYNEQFF. Looking up the rest from reference TRBV18 and TRBJ2-1 gives the full variable domain: NAGVMQNPRHLVRRRGQEARLRCSPMKGHSHVYWYRQLPEEGLKFMVYLQKENIIDESGMPKERFSAEFPKEGPSILRIQQVVRGDSAAYFCASSPGGYNEQFFGPGTRLTVL.

Note on this clone: The same CDR3 also results from other DNA sequences found in this sample. The chain links TRBV19 to TRBJ2-1; 7 bases agree with TRBD2. The germline V gene encodes CDR1 LNHDA and CDR2 SQIVND (reference sequence). The V gene end was trimmed by 5 bases and the J gene end by 3 bases; junction bases not matched to a gene: 4. The CDR3 is 14 residues long. CDR3 protein: CASSLGGDYNEQFF. Here the CDR3 DNA reads TGTGCCAGTAGTTTGGGGGGGGACTACAATGAGCAGTTCTTC.

This clone occurred a few times. The chain combines TRBV7-9 with TRBJ2-3; maybe TRBD1 (6 bases). Germline loops: CDR1 SEHNR, CDR2 FQNEAQ (reference sequence). V was cut by 1 base and J by 2 bases, with 16 bases left in between. The CDR3 extends over 17 amino acids. This CDR3 is CASSLGGIGGDTDTQYF. For the CDR3, the DNA is TGTGCCAGCAGCTTAGGAGGAATTGGGGGCGACACAGATACGCAGTATTTT.

V is TRBV11-2 and J is TRBJ2-7; the match to TRBD2 covers 12 bases. The ends lost 4 bases at V and 3 bases at J; junction bases unmatched: 1. CDR1 is SGHAT and CDR2 is FQNNGV in the germline V gene. The CDR3 runs to 14 residues. CDR3 region: CASSWTSGDYEQYF. The CDR3 DNA reads as TGTGCCAGCAGCTGGACTAGCGGGGACTACGAGCAGTACTTC.

This chain links TRBV27 with TRBJ1-4; the D is unclear. CDR3 length equals 16 residues. Trimming cost V 5 bases and J 8 bases, with 21 bases left between them. Germline V lookup: CDR1 MNHEY, CDR2 SMNVEV (reference sequence). The CDR3 DNA sequence: TGTGCCAGCAGTCCCTCCTTCGGGGAAATTAAGGAAAAACTGTTTTTT. Its translation: CASSPSFGEIKEKLFF.

V and J are TRBV19 and TRBJ2-1; D might be TRBD2 (6 bases). Germline V lookup: CDR1 LNHDA, CDR2 SQIVND (reference sequence). Deletions cut 2 bases from V and 3 bases from J, with 14 bases between. There are 16 residues in the CDR3. This CDR3 reads CASSILLAVSYNEQFF. As DNA, the CDR3 is TGTGCCAGTAGTATACTACTAGCAGTAAGCTACAATGAGCAGTTCTTC. Looking up the rest from reference TRBV19 and TRBJ2-1 gives the full variable domain: DGGITQSPKYLFRKEGQNVTLSCEQNLNHDAMYWYRQDPGQGLRLIYYSQIVNDFQKGDIAEGYSVSREKKESFPLTVTSAQKNPTAFYLCASSILLAVSYNEQFFGPGTRLTVL.

CDR3 nucleotides: TGTGCCAGCGGCGTGGGGACTGCCTGGGGCTACACCTTC. Its translation: CASGVGTAWGYTF. The chain combines TRBV7-9 with TRBJ1-2; TRBD1 might be the D (5 bases). Trimming removed 8 bases from V and 8 bases from J, with 18 bases in between. The CDR3 totals 13 residues. In germline, CDR1 is SEHNR, CDR2 FQNEAQ (reference sequence).

The V gene is TRBV5-4, the J gene TRBJ2-7; perhaps D is TRBD1 or TRBD2 (5 bases each). V shed 5 bases and J shed 5 bases, with 14 bases lying between them. CDR3 length: 13 amino acids. Germline V gives CDR1 SGHNT, CDR2 YYREEE (reference sequence). CDR3 region: CASRPRDDHEQYF. The CDR3 nucleotides are TGTGCCAGCAGACCTAGGGACGACCACGAGCAGTACTTC.